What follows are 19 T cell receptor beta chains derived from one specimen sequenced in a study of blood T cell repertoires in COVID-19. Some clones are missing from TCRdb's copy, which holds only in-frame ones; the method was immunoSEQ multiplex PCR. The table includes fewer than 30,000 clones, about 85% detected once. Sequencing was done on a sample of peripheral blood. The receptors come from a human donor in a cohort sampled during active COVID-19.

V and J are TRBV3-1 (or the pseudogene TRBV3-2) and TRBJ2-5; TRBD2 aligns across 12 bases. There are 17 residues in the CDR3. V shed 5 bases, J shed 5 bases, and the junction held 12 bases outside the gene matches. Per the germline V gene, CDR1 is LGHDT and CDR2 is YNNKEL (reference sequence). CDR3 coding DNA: TGTGCCAGCAGCGGGCGACTAGCGGGGGTCCCCCAGGAGACCCAGTACTTC. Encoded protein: CASSGRLAGVPQETQYF.

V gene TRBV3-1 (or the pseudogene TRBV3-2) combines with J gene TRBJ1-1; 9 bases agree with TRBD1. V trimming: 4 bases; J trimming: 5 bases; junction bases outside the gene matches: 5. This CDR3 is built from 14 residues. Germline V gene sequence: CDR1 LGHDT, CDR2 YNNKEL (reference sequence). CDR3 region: CASSLPDRGTEAFF. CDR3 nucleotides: TGTGCCAGCAGCCTACCCGACAGGGGGACTGAAGCTTTCTTT.

The CDR3 reads CASSQELGRNTQYF. DNA for the CDR3: TGTGCCAGCAGCCAAGAGCTGGGGAGAAATACGCAGTATTTT. This chain links TRBV14 with TRBJ2-3; tentative D call: TRBD2 (5 bases). Deletions cut 0 bases from V and 7 bases from J, with 11 bases between. This CDR3 region has 14 residues. Germline V gene sequence: CDR1 SGHDN, CDR2 FVKESK.

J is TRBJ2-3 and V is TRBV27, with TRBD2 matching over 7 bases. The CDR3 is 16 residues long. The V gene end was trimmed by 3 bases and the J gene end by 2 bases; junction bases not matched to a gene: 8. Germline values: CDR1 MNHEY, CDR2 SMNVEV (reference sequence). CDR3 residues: CASSFKWRGYTDTQYF. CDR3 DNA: TGTGCCAGCAGTTTTAAATGGCGGGGGTACACAGATACGCAGTATTTT.

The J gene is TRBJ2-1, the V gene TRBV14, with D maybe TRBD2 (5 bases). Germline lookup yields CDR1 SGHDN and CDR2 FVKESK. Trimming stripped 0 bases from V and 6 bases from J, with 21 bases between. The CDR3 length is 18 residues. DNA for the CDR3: TGTGCCAGCAGCCAAGAGATTTTTGTTAGCGCCCAGCGCAATGAGCAGTTCTTC. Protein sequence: CASSQEIFVSAQRNEQFF.

The CDR3 region is CASSRGYRGGGEKLFF. The CDR3 region has the DNA TGTGCCAGCAGCCGGGGCTACAGGGGGGGAGGAGAAAAACTGTTTTTT. The gene calls are TRBV5-8 and TRBJ1-4; the match to TRBD1 covers 8 bases. Germline-derived CDR1 and CDR2 are SGHTS and YDEGEE. V shed 4 bases and J 8 bases; nucleotides not matched to a gene: 13. The CDR3 runs 16 residues.

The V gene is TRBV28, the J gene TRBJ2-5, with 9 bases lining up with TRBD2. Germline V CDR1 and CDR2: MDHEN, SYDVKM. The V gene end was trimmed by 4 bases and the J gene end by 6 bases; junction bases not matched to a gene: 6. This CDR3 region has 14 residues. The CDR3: CASSSAGGRKTQYF. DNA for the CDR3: TGTGCCAGCAGTTCCGCGGGGGGGAGAAAGACCCAGTACTTC.

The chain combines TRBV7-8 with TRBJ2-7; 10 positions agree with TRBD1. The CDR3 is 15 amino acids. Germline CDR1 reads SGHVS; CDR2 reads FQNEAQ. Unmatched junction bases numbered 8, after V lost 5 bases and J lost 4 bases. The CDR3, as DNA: TGTGCCAGCAGCACCCGGACAGGGGGTCCATACGAGCAGTACTTC. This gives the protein CASSTRTGGPYEQYF.

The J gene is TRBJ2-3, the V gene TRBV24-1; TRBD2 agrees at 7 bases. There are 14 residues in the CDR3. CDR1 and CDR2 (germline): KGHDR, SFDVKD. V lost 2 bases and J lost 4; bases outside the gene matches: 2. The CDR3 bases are TGTGCCACCAGTGATTATCGGGGGGCAGATACGCAGTATTTT. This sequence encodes CATSDYRGADTQYF.

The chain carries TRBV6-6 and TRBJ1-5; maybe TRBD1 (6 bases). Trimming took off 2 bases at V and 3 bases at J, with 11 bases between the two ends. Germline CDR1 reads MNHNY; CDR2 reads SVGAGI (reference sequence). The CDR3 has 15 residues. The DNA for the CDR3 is TGTGCCAGCAGTTACCCGGACAGTATCAATCAGCCCCAGCATTTT. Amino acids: CASSYPDSINQPQHF.

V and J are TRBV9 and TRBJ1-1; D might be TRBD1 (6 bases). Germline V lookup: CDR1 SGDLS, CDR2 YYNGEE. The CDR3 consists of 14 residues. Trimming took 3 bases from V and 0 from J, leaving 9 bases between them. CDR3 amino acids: CASSEDSMNTEAFF. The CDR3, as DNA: TGTGCCAGCAGCGAGGACAGCATGAACACTGAAGCTTTCTTT.

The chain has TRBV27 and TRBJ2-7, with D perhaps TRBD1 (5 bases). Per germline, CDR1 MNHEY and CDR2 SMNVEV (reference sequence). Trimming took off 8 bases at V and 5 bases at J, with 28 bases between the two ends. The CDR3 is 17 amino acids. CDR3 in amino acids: CASSPQLGRPEIHEQYF. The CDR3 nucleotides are TGTGCCAGCTCACCTCAACTGGGGCGTCCGGAAATCCACGAGCAGTACTTC.

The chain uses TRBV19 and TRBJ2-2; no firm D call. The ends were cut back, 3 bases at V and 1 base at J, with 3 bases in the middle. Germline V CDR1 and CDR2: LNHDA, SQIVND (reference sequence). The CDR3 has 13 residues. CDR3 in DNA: TGTGCCAGTAGTATTATGAACACCGGGGAGCTGTTTTTT. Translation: CASSIMNTGELFF.

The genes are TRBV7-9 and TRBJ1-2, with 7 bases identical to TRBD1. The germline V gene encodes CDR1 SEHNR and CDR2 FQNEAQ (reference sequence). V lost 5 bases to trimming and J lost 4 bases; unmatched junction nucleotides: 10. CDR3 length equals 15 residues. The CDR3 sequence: CASSNVGDSAYGYTF. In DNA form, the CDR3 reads TGTGCCAGCAGCAACGTAGGGGACAGTGCCTATGGCTACACCTTC.

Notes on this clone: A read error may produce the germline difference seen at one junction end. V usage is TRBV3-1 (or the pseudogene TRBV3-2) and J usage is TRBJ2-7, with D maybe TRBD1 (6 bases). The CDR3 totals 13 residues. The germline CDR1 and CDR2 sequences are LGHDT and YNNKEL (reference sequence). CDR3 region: CTSSRQQGYEQYF. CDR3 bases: TGTACCAGCAGCCGACAACAGGGCTACGAGCAGTACTTC.

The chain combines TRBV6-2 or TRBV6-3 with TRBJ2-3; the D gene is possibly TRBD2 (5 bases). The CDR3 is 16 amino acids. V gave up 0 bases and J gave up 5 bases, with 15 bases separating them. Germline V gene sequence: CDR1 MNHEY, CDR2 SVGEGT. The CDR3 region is CASSYSVTGWIDTQYF. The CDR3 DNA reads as TGTGCCAGCAGTTACTCGGTGACGGGGTGGATAGATACGCAGTATTTT.

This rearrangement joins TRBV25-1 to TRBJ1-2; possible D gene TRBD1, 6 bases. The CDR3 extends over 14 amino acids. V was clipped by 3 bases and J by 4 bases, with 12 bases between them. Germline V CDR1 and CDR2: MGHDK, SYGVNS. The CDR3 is CASSEVGTSYGYTF. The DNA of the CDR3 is TGTGCCAGCAGTGAGGTTGGGACATCCTATGGCTACACCTTC.

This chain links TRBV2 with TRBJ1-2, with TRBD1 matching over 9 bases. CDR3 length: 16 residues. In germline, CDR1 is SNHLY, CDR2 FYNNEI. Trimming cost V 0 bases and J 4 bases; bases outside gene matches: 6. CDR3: CASSEAWDRESYGYTF. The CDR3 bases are TGTGCCAGCAGTGAAGCATGGGACAGGGAATCCTATGGCTACACCTTC.

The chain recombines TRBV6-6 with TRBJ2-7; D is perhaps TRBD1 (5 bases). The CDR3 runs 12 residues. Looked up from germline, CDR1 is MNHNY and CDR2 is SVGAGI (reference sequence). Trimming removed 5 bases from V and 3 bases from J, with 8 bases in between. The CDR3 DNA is TGTGCCAGCAGTCCCCAGGGCTACGAGCAGTACTTC. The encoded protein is CASSPQGYEQYF.